These 18 T cell receptor beta chains share one sample of origin, sequenced in a study of cytotoxic CD8 clonotypes in ibrutinib-treated CLL. This table comes from immunoSEQ multiplex PCR, and its TCRdb copy is limited to in-frame clones, with some not included. The repertoire holds about 130,000 clones, with 70% to 90% as singletons. The starting material was PBMCs, obtained after 24 months of ibrutinib treatment. The receptor source for this set is a human donor with chronic lymphocytic leukemia.

The chain recombines TRBV5-1 with TRBJ1-1, with D possibly matching TRBD1 (6 bases). The CDR3 runs 13 residues. Trimming shortened V by 6 bases and J by 1 base, and 10 bases separated the two germline ends. The germline gives CDR1 SGHRS, CDR2 YFSETQ. The CDR3: CASTADRNTEAFF. The CDR3 bases are TGCGCCAGCACCGCGGACAGGAACACTGAAGCTTTCTTT.

The rearrangement links TRBV6-1 to TRBJ1-3, with D unclear. Trimming removed 1 base at V and 2 bases at J, with 6 bases between. The CDR3 covers 14 residues. CDR1 MNHNS and CDR2 SASEGT come from the germline V gene. In DNA, the CDR3 is TGTGCCAGCAGTGAAGGAATACCTGGAAACACCATATATTTT. Translation: CASSEGIPGNTIYF.

This clone was observed once. The gene calls are TRBV4-2 and TRBJ1-3; D call uncertain. Germline values: CDR1 LGHNA, CDR2 YNFKEQ. With 0 bases removed from V and 0 bases from J, the gap between germline ends came to 12 bases. This CDR3 region has 17 residues. The CDR3, as DNA: TGTGCCAGCAGCCAAGATCGCTCCAGAAGCTCTGGAAACACCATATATTTT. It yields the protein CASSQDRSRSSGNTIYF.

A remark on this clone: The same CDR3 arises from other DNA sequences in this sample as well. The chain links TRBV15 to TRBJ1-5; no clear D gene. Per germline, CDR1 LNHNV and CDR2 YYDKDF (reference sequence). The V end was cut by 6 bases, the J end by 2 bases, with 5 bases between. The CDR3 runs to 12 residues. CDR3 coding DNA: TGTGCCACCAGTGGCGGCAATCAGCCCCAGCATTTT. Its protein product is CATSGGNQPQHF.

The chain is built from TRBV9 and TRBJ2-1; 8 bases are a match to TRBD2. Germline-derived CDR1 and CDR2 are SGDLS and YYNGEE. CDR3 size: 14 residues. The junction had 4 bases not matched to a gene; V was cut back by 3 bases and J by 5 bases. CDR3 protein: CASSDPGGNNEQFF. The CDR3 DNA reads as TGTGCCAGCAGCGACCCGGGGGGGAACAATGAGCAGTTCTTC.

V gene TRBV27 combines with J gene TRBJ2-5; perhaps TRBD2 as D (5 bases). V lost 3 bases to trimming and J lost 5 bases, with 10 bases between them. The CDR3 length is 13 residues. CDR1 is MNHEY, CDR2 SMNVEV, per germline (reference sequence). The CDR3 spells CASSLAGVETQYF. CDR3 DNA sequence: TGTGCCAGCAGTTTGGCCGGGGTGGAGACCCAGTACTTC.

The chain has TRBV4-2 and TRBJ2-5; D ambiguous. V was clipped by 1 base and J by 3 bases, with 15 bases between them. The CDR3 is made up of 16 amino acids. Looked up from germline, CDR1 is LGHNA and CDR2 is YNFKEQ. CDR3 sequence (DNA): TGTGCCAGCAGCCAAGTCGGTCGGCAAGGTAAAGAGACCCAGTACTTC. This translates into CASSQVGRQGKETQYF.

The chain uses TRBV19 and TRBJ1-1; no reliable D call. V shed 3 bases and J shed 2 bases, with 7 bases lying between them. The length of the CDR3 is 13 residues. Germline V lookup: CDR1 LNHDA, CDR2 SQIVND (reference sequence). Here the CDR3 reads CASSIEQNTEAFF. The CDR3 DNA is TGTGCCAGTAGTATCGAGCAAAACACTGAAGCTTTCTTT.

The rearrangement joins TRBV7-2 to TRBJ1-1; no reliable D call. Germline V gene sequence: CDR1 SGHTA, CDR2 FQGNSA. Deletions cut 7 bases from V and 6 bases from J, with 18 bases between. This CDR3 region has 14 residues. Here the CDR3 reads CASNLDPGSSEAFF. The CDR3 coding sequence is TGTGCCAGCAACCTAGACCCGGGTAGCTCTGAAGCTTTCTTT. Full variable domain (remainder filled in from reference TRBV7-2 and TRBJ1-1): GAGVSQSPSNKVTEKGKDVELRCDPISGHTALYWYRQSLGQGLEFLIYFQGNSAPDKSGLPSDRFSAERTGGSVSTLTIQRTQQEDSAVYLCASNLDPGSSEAFFGQGTRLTVV.

The chain uses TRBV6-1 and TRBJ2-7; TRBD1 matches 7 bases. The germline gives CDR1 MNHNS, CDR2 SASEGT. The V gene end was trimmed by 5 bases and the J gene end by 5 bases; junction bases not matched to a gene: 12. This CDR3 comprises 15 residues. The CDR3 region is CASSPPRTGADEQYF. The CDR3 DNA reads as TGTGCCAGCAGTCCTCCAAGGACAGGTGCTGACGAGCAGTACTTC.

The chain uses TRBV29-1 and TRBJ2-7, with TRBD1 matching over 9 bases. The CDR3 is 16 amino acids. V was pared by 1 base and J by 4 bases, with 11 bases of the junction left unmatched. From germline, CDR1 is SQVTM and CDR2 ANQGSEA. The CDR3: CSVEGRPGTGRYEQYF. CDR3 bases: TGCAGCGTTGAAGGGCGACCCGGGACAGGGCGGTACGAGCAGTACTTC.

This chain links TRBV28 with TRBJ1-2, with a weak D call TRBD1 (5 bases). The CDR3 consists of 14 residues. Trimming removed 5 bases from V and 6 bases from J, with 16 bases in between. Germline CDR1 is MDHEN and CDR2 is SYDVKM. This chain's CDR3 is CASSQPPEGNGYTF. CDR3 DNA: TGTGCCAGCAGTCAACCCCCGGAGGGGAATGGCTACACCTTC.

J is TRBJ2-5 and V is TRBV5-1; either TRBD1 or TRBD2 may supply D (5 bases each). The V gene's germline CDR1 is SGHRS and CDR2 YFSETQ. The CDR3 has 17 amino acids. V was cut by 0 bases and J by 4 bases, with 19 bases left in between. CDR3 sequence (DNA): TGCGCCAGCAGCTTGGCCGGGACCTCTTACCGGGCAGAGACCCAGTACTTC. Translating gives CASSLAGTSYRAETQYF. Full variable domain (outside the CDR3, taken from reference TRBV5-1 and TRBJ2-5): KAGVTQTPRYLIKTRGQQVTLSCSPISGHRSVSWYQQTPGQGLQFLFEYFSETQRNKGNFPGRFSGRQFSNSRSEMNVSTLELGDSALYLCASSLAGTSYRAETQYFGPGTRLLVL.

The J gene is TRBJ1-5, the V gene TRBV21-1; TRBD1 reflects the table's D call only, with no check against the DNA. TRBV21-1 is termed a pseudogene. The CDR3 has 18 residues. Written as DNA, the CDR3 is TGTGCCAGCAGACCCCGGGACAGGGGTAATCTTAGCAATCAGCCCCAGCATTTT. Protein sequence: CASRPRDRGNLSNQPQHF.

This clone was seen repeatedly, ten times or more. The gene calls are TRBV7-2 and TRBJ2-2; D is undetermined. Germline V gene sequence: CDR1 SGHTA, CDR2 FQGNSA. The V end lost 5 bases, the J end lost 1 base, and 2 bases lay between the germline ends. CDR3 length: 12 amino acids. CDR3 region: CASSLNTGELFF. The CDR3 DNA follows: TGTGCCAGCAGCCTGAACACCGGGGAGCTGTTTTTT.

Of note for this clone: The junction departs from the called germline gene at one end, perhaps through a read error. V usage is TRBV28 and J usage is TRBJ2-5; D tentatively fits TRBD1 or TRBD2 (5 bases each). The length of the CDR3 is 14 residues. In germline, CDR1 is MDHEN, CDR2 SYDVKM. DNA of the CDR3: TGTGCCAGCAGCCCCAGGGAGCCATCAAGAGTTTGGGACTTC. It codes for CASSPREPSRVWDF.

The chain carries TRBV2 and TRBJ2-5; D call uncertain. Trimming removed 2 bases at V and 4 bases at J, with 11 bases between. CDR3 length: 14 residues. Germline V gene sequence: CDR1 SNHLY, CDR2 FYNNEI. The CDR3 sequence is CASSESSRRETQYF. CDR3 coding DNA: TGTGCCAGCAGTGAAAGTTCCCGGCGAGAGACCCAGTACTTC.

J is TRBJ2-2 and V is TRBV6-4; 14 positions agree with TRBD2. The CDR3 totals 18 residues. The V and J ends lost 10 bases and 4 bases, in that order; junction bases with no gene match: 14. CDR1 is MRHNA, CDR2 SNTAGT, per germline. CDR3 amino acids: CAITREGLAGVATGELFF. Here the CDR3 DNA reads TGTGCCATCACGCGGGAGGGACTAGCGGGAGTGGCCACCGGGGAGCTGTTTTTT.